The 31 T cell receptor beta chains listed next were all sequenced from one sample in a study of blood T cells in healthy people across ages. Primed by a sample-barcoded 5' primer and a J-beta primer mix, a second PCR proceeded for roughly 6 to 12 cycles. A single record per CDR3 protein comes from TCRdb applying MiXCR to the 5' RACE reads. The data hold hundreds of thousands of distinct CDR3 sequences, with under 55% observed a single time. The source material was blood. The receptors were sampled from a man aged 55 to 70 in good health.

This clonotype occurred a few times. The CDR3 DNA sequence: TGTGCCAGCAGCAAAATCCCGGACCCCAGCTCCTACAATGAGCAGTTCTTC. It translates to CASSKIPDPSSYNEQFF. J is TRBJ2-1 and V is TRBV21-1; TRBD1, as called in the table, went unchecked against the DNA. TRBV21-1 is a pseudogene. CDR3 length equals 17 residues.

V usage is TRBV6-5 and J usage is TRBJ2-6; the D call may be TRBD1 or TRBD2 (5 bases each). CDR1 and CDR2 (germline): MNHEY, SVGAGI. Trimming left V 7 bases short and J 4 bases short, with 17 bases between. The CDR3 length is 16 residues. The CDR3 sequence: CASTHGAGPGANVLTF. In DNA form, the CDR3 reads TGTGCCAGCACACACGGGGCGGGCCCCGGGGCCAACGTCCTGACTTTC.

A remark on this clonotype: The junction and the germline gene differ at one end; a read error may be behind it. This chain joins TRBV5-6 and TRBJ2-7; D gene uncertain. This CDR3 contains 13 residues. Looked up from germline, CDR1 is SGHDT and CDR2 is YYEEEE. In nucleotides, the CDR3 is TGTGCCAGCAGCTTGGGATGGGCTTACGGGCAGTACTTC. This sequence encodes CASSLGWAYGQYF.

This clonotype was recorded a few times. The V call is TRBV2, the J call TRBJ2-1, with D maybe TRBD1 (6 bases). V lost 10 bases to trimming and J lost 4 bases, with 14 bases between them. Germline V lookup: CDR1 SNHLY, CDR2 FYNNEI. The CDR3 runs to 13 residues. The CDR3 protein is CATSAGTYNEQFF. The DNA for the CDR3 is TGTGCCACCTCGGCAGGGACATACAATGAGCAGTTCTTC.

This clonotype was counted ten times or more. V gene TRBV30 combines with J gene TRBJ2-6; D uncertain. The germline V gene encodes CDR1 GTSNPN and CDR2 SVGIG (reference sequence). This CDR3 has 13 residues. The chain's CDR3 is CAQRVAGANVLTF. The CDR3, as DNA: TGTGCTCAACGGGTCGCCGGGGCCAACGTCCTGACTTTC.

V and J are TRBV21-1 and TRBJ2-7. TRBV21-1 is a recognized pseudogene. There are 15 residues in the CDR3. The CDR3 sequence: CASSKAAGSTYEQYF. The CDR3, as DNA: TGTGCCAGCAGCAAAGCGGCAGGGAGTACCTACGAGCAGTACTTC.

CDR3 loop: CASSFFGNEQFF. Written as DNA, the CDR3 is TGTGCCAGCAGCTTTTTCGGGAATGAGCAGTTCTTC. This rearrangement joins TRBV5-6 to TRBJ2-1; D is unresolved. CDR3 length: 12 amino acids. Germline CDR1 SGHDT, CDR2 YYEEEE. The V end was cut by 2 bases, the J end by 7 bases, with 7 bases between.

With respect to this clonotype: This may be a read error, as it is one base from a much larger clone. The chain combines TRBV7-2 with TRBJ2-7; 7 bases agree with TRBD1. Germline trimming cut 5 bases from V and 10 bases from J; bases unmatched to any gene: 11. Germline CDR1 reads SGHTA; CDR2 reads FQGNSA. The CDR3 runs 13 residues. The CDR3 spells CASSRDSWDTQYF. In DNA, the CDR3 is TGTGCCAGCAGCCGGGACAGCTGGGACACTCAGTACTTC.

This clonotype was counted only a few times. This chain joins TRBV4-3 and TRBJ2-7; TRBD2 is a possible D gene (5 bases). There are 15 residues in the CDR3. V was pared by 4 bases and J by 1 base, with 14 bases between. CDR1 and CDR2 from the germline V gene are LGHNA and YSLEER. The CDR3 bases are TGCGCCAGCAGCCTCGGGATGCAGGTATCCTACGAGCAGTACTTC. It yields the protein CASSLGMQVSYEQYF.

The J gene is TRBJ2-1, the V gene TRBV5-1, with 10 bases aligning to TRBD2. Germline V gives CDR1 SGHRS, CDR2 YFSETQ. The CDR3 extends over 15 amino acids. With V trimmed by 4 bases and J by 7 bases, 8 bases remained unmatched. The DNA for the CDR3 is TGCGCCAGCAGCCTGAGCGGGGGGGGCTCGAATGAGCAGTTCTTC. Protein product: CASSLSGGGSNEQFF.

V usage is TRBV5-1 and J usage is TRBJ2-5; no clear D. CDR3 length: 14 amino acids. The germline V and J ends were trimmed by 0 bases and 11 bases, with 17 bases remaining between them. The germline V gene has CDR1 SGHRS and CDR2 YFSETQ. CDR3 sequence: CASSLGSAYNEQYF. The CDR3 bases are TGCGCCAGCAGCTTGGGGTCAGCCTACAATGAGCAGTACTTC.

This rearrangement joins TRBV20-1 to TRBJ1-5; TRBD1 agrees at 7 bases. From germline, CDR1 is DFQATT and CDR2 SNEGSKA (reference sequence). With V trimmed by 0 bases and J by 3 bases, 2 bases remained unmatched. There are 14 residues in the CDR3. The CDR3 coding sequence is TGCAGTGCTAGAGAGACAGGGAACAATCAGCCCCAGCATTTT. Its translation: CSARETGNNQPQHF.

The rearrangement links TRBV7-6 to TRBJ2-3; the D gene is possibly TRBD1 (5 bases). Germline V gene lookup returns CDR1 SGHVS and CDR2 FNYEAQ. The CDR3 runs to 16 residues. The V gene lost 1 base and the J gene lost 2 bases, with 13 bases spanning the gap. CDR3 protein: CASSLGAQAHTDTQYF. The CDR3 DNA is TGTGCCAGCAGCTTAGGGGCACAGGCCCACACAGATACGCAGTATTTT.

The CDR3 spells CASSPGQGEDSNQPQHF. As DNA, the CDR3 is TGTGCCAGCAGCCCTGGACAGGGGGAGGATAGCAATCAGCCCCAGCATTTT. The chain is built from TRBV7-9 and TRBJ1-5; 10 bases are shared with TRBD1. Per germline, CDR1 SEHNR and CDR2 FQNEAQ (reference sequence). The junction had 7 bases not matched to a gene; V was cut back by 5 bases and J by 0 bases. The CDR3 sequence is 17 residues long.

CDR3 coding DNA: TGTGCCAGCAGCCCCCCGGGACTAGTCGGCAATGAGCAGTTCTTC. Amino acid sequence: CASSPPGLVGNEQFF. The chain is built from TRBV7-2 and TRBJ2-1, with 8 positions matching TRBD2. This CDR3 spans 15 amino acids. CDR1 SGHTA and CDR2 FQGNSA come from the germline V gene. With 5 bases clipped from V and 6 bases from J, the junction kept 9 bases outside the gene matches.

The chain couples TRBV29-1 to TRBJ2-3; D remains unclear. CDR3 length equals 14 residues. The V end was cut by 4 bases, the J end by 2 bases, with 13 bases between. Germline values: CDR1 SQVTM, CDR2 ANQGSEA. The CDR3 nucleotides are TGCAGCGTTGGTGGCAGAGCTTCCACAGATACGCAGTATTTT. Its protein product is CSVGGRASTDTQYF.

The chain has TRBV2 and TRBJ2-7; D is possibly TRBD1 (5 bases). The germline V gene has CDR1 SNHLY and CDR2 FYNNEI. The CDR3 consists of 13 residues. V lost 6 bases to trimming and J lost 3 bases, with 12 bases between them. The CDR3 DNA sequence: TGTGCCAGCAGAGAGAGACAGAACTACGAGCAGTACTTC. It codes for CASRERQNYEQYF.

This clonotype was recorded a few times. The chain combines TRBV18 with TRBJ2-1, with D possibly matching TRBD1 (6 bases). V gave up 3 bases and J gave up 11 bases, with 14 bases separating them. The CDR3 totals 13 residues. Germline CDR1 is KGHSH and CDR2 is LQKENI. The CDR3 loop reads CASSPIWDTQQFF. The CDR3 DNA follows: TGTGCCAGCTCACCCATATGGGACACGCAGCAGTTCTTC.

Regarding this clonotype: This could be a read error, since a much larger clone is one nucleotide away. The chain links TRBV4-3 to TRBJ2-4; maybe TRBD1 (6 bases). The DNA end is a closer match to TRBJ2-7, so the J assignment may be wrong. The length of the CDR3 is 17 residues. The germline V gene has CDR1 LGHNA and CDR2 YSLEER. The CDR3 loop is CASSQEPRNRESHEQYF. The CDR3, as DNA: TGCGCCAGCAGCCAAGAACCGAGAAACAGGGAGTCCCACGAGCAGTACTTC.

The V and J genes are TRBV7-9 and TRBJ2-3; TRBD2 agrees at 12 bases. Germline V CDR1 and CDR2: SEHNR, FQNEAQ (reference sequence). There are 17 residues in the CDR3. Trimming took 4 bases from V and 0 from J; bases not matched to a gene: 5. The CDR3 DNA reads as TGTGCCAGCAGCTCGGGACTAGCGGGTTCTAGCACAGATACGCAGTATTTT. Translation: CASSSGLAGSSTDTQYF.

V gene TRBV6-1 combines with J gene TRBJ2-5; D is undetermined. The CDR3 sequence is 14 residues long. Trimming shortened V by 8 bases and J by 2 bases, and 15 bases separated the two germline ends. Germline CDR1 reads MNHNS; CDR2 reads SASEGT. The CDR3 DNA reads as TGTGCCAGCGCTCCCCGTGGGATACAAGAGACCCAGTACTTC. This sequence encodes CASAPRGIQETQYF.

This clonotype was counted only a few times. This rearrangement joins TRBV7-2 to TRBJ2-6; the D call may be TRBD1 or TRBD2 (5 bases each). Between the trimmed V and J ends, which lost 1 base and 4 bases, there was a span of 14 bases. Germline-derived CDR1 and CDR2 are SGHTA and FQGNSA. This CDR3 spans 17 amino acids. As DNA, the CDR3 is TGTGCCAGCAGCTTAGGTCAGGGACCCTCCGGGGCCAACGTCCTGACTTTC. It encodes CASSLGQGPSGANVLTF.

The rearrangement links TRBV7-9 to TRBJ2-3; 12 bases align to TRBD2. The germline V gene has CDR1 SEHNR and CDR2 FQNEAQ (reference sequence). Losses at the gene ends were 4 bases for V and 5 bases for J; bases not matched to a gene: 7. CDR3 length equals 16 residues. The CDR3 spells CASSSTSGGYGDTQYF. The CDR3 bases are TGTGCCAGCAGCTCGACTAGCGGGGGTTACGGAGATACGCAGTATTTT.

The chain has TRBV7-2 and TRBJ2-1, with D uncertain. Germline CDR1 is SGHTA and CDR2 is FQGNSA. This CDR3 contains 14 residues. V was trimmed by 5 bases and J by 4 bases, leaving 12 bases between them. The CDR3 nucleotides read TGTGCCAGCAGCCAGGTGGGCAGATACAATGAGCAGTTCTTC. Encoded protein: CASSQVGRYNEQFF.

The chain is built from TRBV3-1 and TRBJ2-3; 9 bases are shared with TRBD2. Germline loops: CDR1 LGHDT, CDR2 YNNKEL (reference sequence). The V segment lost 2 bases and the J segment 1 base; nucleotides outside the gene matches: 7. This CDR3 has 17 residues. The CDR3 protein is CASSQSYSGGGTDTQYF. The CDR3 nucleotides are TGTGCCAGCAGCCAATCGTATAGCGGGGGAGGCACAGATACGCAGTATTTT.

The sample holds many counts of this clonotype. V gene TRBV7-8 combines with J gene TRBJ2-7; 7 bases match TRBD1. Unmatched junction bases numbered 2, after V lost 0 bases and J lost 3 bases. Germline lookup yields CDR1 SGHVS and CDR2 FQNEAQ. The CDR3 contains 14 residues. CDR3 in DNA: TGTGCCAGCAGCTTAGCGGGACAGCTCTACGAGCAGTACTTC. Its translation is CASSLAGQLYEQYF.

This sequence joins TRBV29-1 and TRBJ2-1, with 13 bases fitting TRBD2. The end of the DNA is better explained by TRBJ2-7, so the J call may be wrong. Germline CDR1 SQVTM, CDR2 ANQGSEA. CDR3 length: 19 amino acids. CDR3 region: CSVLGLAGATTSSYNEQYF. CDR3 sequence (DNA): TGCAGCGTCCTCGGACTAGCGGGGGCGACTACGAGCTCCTACAATGAGCAGTACTTC.

The chain couples TRBV12-3 or TRBV12-4 to TRBJ1-2, with 8 bases fitting TRBD1. The junction had 14 bases not matched to a gene; V was cut back by 6 bases and J by 5 bases. This CDR3 comprises 16 residues. The DNA for the CDR3 is TGTGCCAGCAGCCGAAGCCCCGGACAGGGTCCTTATGGCTACACCTTC. Protein product: CASSRSPGQGPYGYTF.

This sequence joins TRBV10-2 and TRBJ2-2; TRBD2 agrees at 14 bases. The V segment lost 0 bases and the J segment 0 bases; nucleotides outside the gene matches: 9. The germline gives CDR1 WSHSY, CDR2 SAAADI. CDR3 length: 21 residues. The DNA of the CDR3 is TGCGCCAGCAGTGAGTCCTACGGACGGACTAGCGGGGGGTCGAACACCGGGGAGCTGTTTTTT. It is translated as CASSESYGRTSGGSNTGELFF.

The chain combines TRBV10-3 with TRBJ2-3; the match to TRBD2 covers 9 bases. Germline CDR1 is ENHRY and CDR2 is SYGVKD. The CDR3 consists of 15 residues. V gave up 3 bases and J gave up 5 bases; unmatched junction bases: 6. CDR3: CAISEMRGGIDTQYF. CDR3 in DNA: TGTGCCATCAGTGAAATGCGGGGGGGCATAGATACGCAGTATTTT.

The sample holds a few counts of this clonotype. V is TRBV24-1 and J is TRBJ2-7; 9 bases line up with TRBD1. The length of the CDR3 is 16 residues. The junction had 14 bases not matched to a gene; V was cut back by 3 bases and J by 9 bases. Germline CDR1 KGHDR, CDR2 SFDVKD. The CDR3: CATSDAPGTGNYGQYF. The CDR3 DNA reads as TGTGCCACCAGTGATGCCCCCGGGACAGGGAACTATGGGCAGTACTTC.